The subject of this entry is one T cell receptor (beta chain). This clonotype appeared many times. Its antigen is currently not known. No base qualities exist here, and no much larger clone lies one base off it. The record originates from a study of CD8 T cells in ankylosing spondylitis (dated by TCRdb to the late 2010s). Regarding the study in general: To find TCR variants linked to disease, the study profiled T cell receptor beta repertoires in ankylosing spondylitis patients and healthy donors. Samples of peripheral blood were taken, and for ankylosing spondylitis patients, synovial fluid was collected as well. The full study cohort comprised 25 ankylosing spondylitis patients and roughly 110 healthy donors.

The data were produced on an Illumina HiSeq 2500. Quantitative 5'-RACE with molecular barcodes was used to prepare TCR beta libraries. On the authors' methods: Disease-linked TCR variants were identified with a new computational method built on a probabilistic model of VDJ rearrangement. TCRdb took the public reads, trimmed them with fastp at Q25, ran MiXCR for clone calling and kept in-frame beta chains. Every CDR3 protein is listed once, alongside the most common genes and DNA of its rows. It is TCRdb's table, rather than the study itself, that gives the V and J calls and clone size. This sample holds about 200,000 distinct CDR3 sequences; about 7% were observed only once. About 14% of the sample comes from the top ten. Findings and caveats that apply to the study as a whole: Blood from ankylosing spondylitis patients appeared to be characterized by a TCR beta motif made up of seven or eight highly homologous amino acid variants. Some motif variants had previously been reported in the synovial fluid and blood of reactive arthritis patients, which suggests shared mechanisms of disease initiation. A CD8+ phenotype was shown by the disease-linked clones, which were found at relatively low frequencies in peripheral blood. Significant enrichment of the disease-linked clones was reported in matched synovial fluid samples from ankylosing spondylitis patients.

V and J lose 3 bases and 10 bases, and a span of 22 bases separates them. The germline V gene supplies CDR1 SNHLY and CDR2 FYNNEI. From the cysteine up to the phenylalanine, the CDR3 has a length of 16 residues. The only DNA kept is the CDR3, 48 bases in frame from the first base. Recombination linked TRBV2 to TRBJ2-1; TRBD1 could be the D gene, as 6 bases match. Sequences were obtained from blood, either unsorted or a sorted T cell fraction (not recorded which). The receptor was derived from a male donor with ankylosing spondylitis. The CDR3 reads as follows: CASSDLGRGAIGEQFF. The DNA sequence follows: TGTGCCAGCAGTGATCTTGGCAGGGGCGCAATTGGGGAGCAGTTCTTC.